The present entry profiles one T cell receptor (beta chain) with its context. The repertoire was sequenced with immunoSEQ multiplex PCR; TCRdb's copy has only in-frame clones and lacks some. Counted here are over 35,000 clones, 82% occurring once; the ten biggest clones make up roughly 24%. This specimen belongs to a study of OX40 agonist ivuxolimab in advanced cancers. Trimming shortened V by 7 bases and J by 2 bases, and 9 bases separated the two germline ends. The CDR3 consists of 12 residues. The germline V gene has CDR1 LNHDA and CDR2 SQIVND (reference sequence). This TCR was sampled from an adult with an advanced solid tumor such as melanoma, head and neck, liver or kidney cancer. Sample: CD4+ or CD8+ T cells sorted from blood, taken in a trial of the OX40 agonist ivuxolimab. J is TRBJ2-7 and V is TRBV19; TRBD1 is a possible D gene (5 bases). The CDR3 coding sequence is TGTGCCAGTAAAGGCAGGGCCTACGAGCAGTACTTC. Translating gives CASKGRAYEQYF.